This T cell receptor beta chain was recorded in a study of cytomegalovirus exposure and HLA in healthy donors. The V gene lost 0 bases and the J gene lost 0 bases, with 18 bases spanning the gap. This CDR3 has 18 amino acids. Germline V lookup: CDR1 SGDLS, CDR2 YYNGEE. The PCR used 60 Vbeta and 13 Jbeta primers. Libraries were prepared by immunoSEQ multiplex PCR; TCRdb keeps only in-frame clonotypes and omits some of them. The data contain 150,000 or so clones, about 80% of them seen just once; the ten biggest clones take up roughly 0.7%. This clone occurred a few times. The receptor was derived from a male donor in good health and CMV-seronegative. Sequencing was carried out using PBMCs. V usage is TRBV9 and J usage is TRBJ1-2; a weak D match, TRBD1 (6 bases). DNA of the CDR3: TGTGCCAGCAGCGTAGCTCCGAGTAGGGGGGGAGCTAACTATGGCTACACCTTC. This codes for CASSVAPSRGGANYGYTF.